Listed here are 15 T cell receptor beta chains from one sample, sequenced in a study of T-cell memory formation after mild COVID-19. TCRdb recomputed calls from the 5' RACE reads with MiXCR, one row per CDR3 protein. Counted here are 400,000 or so distinct CDR3 sequences, 21% occurring once; the ten biggest clones make up 9.5% to 15%. The specimen sequenced was PBMCs or a T cell subset sorted from them (not recorded which). The source of these receptors is an adult woman who had mild COVID-19 (a few samples of this study predate the infection). Cell type and time point are not known.

The chain uses TRBV5-1 and TRBJ1-3; the D gene is possibly TRBD1 (5 bases). Germline V gene lookup returns CDR1 SGHRS and CDR2 YFSETQ. The CDR3 runs to 15 residues. V lost 4 bases and J lost 0, with 11 bases in between. The CDR3 DNA follows: TGCGCCAGCAGCCCCGGGGGGAGCTCTGGAAACACCATATATTTT. It codes for CASSPGGSSGNTIYF.

This clonotype appeared a few times. This chain uses TRBV7-2 with TRBJ2-2; 10 positions match TRBD2. Germline V gene sequence: CDR1 SGHTA, CDR2 FQGNSA. V lost 1 base to trimming and J lost 6 bases; unmatched junction nucleotides: 2. The CDR3 has 15 residues. DNA of the CDR3: TGTGCCAGCAGCTTAGACCTAGCGGGGGCCGGGGAGCTGTTTTTT. Its translation: CASSLDLAGAGELFF.

This clonotype has just a few counts. The chain has TRBV12-3 or TRBV12-4 and TRBJ2-1, with D perhaps being TRBD1 or TRBD2 (6 bases each). This CDR3 is built from 13 residues. V lost 2 bases to trimming and J lost 9 bases, with 11 bases between them. This chain's CDR3 is CASSLLGGSEQFF. The CDR3 DNA reads as TGTGCCAGCAGTTTATTAGGGGGGTCTGAGCAGTTCTTC.

The chain employs TRBV7-3 and TRBJ1-1; 7 bases match TRBD1. Germline CDR1 reads SGHTA; CDR2 reads FQGTGA. V trimming: 5 bases; J trimming: 1 base; junction bases outside the gene matches: 7. This CDR3 comprises 15 residues. The CDR3 loop is CASSRTGQKNTEAFF. DNA of the CDR3: TGTGCCAGCAGCCGAACGGGACAGAAGAACACTGAAGCTTTCTTT.

The chain links TRBV12-3 or TRBV12-4 to TRBJ2-2; 7 bases line up with TRBD2. The CDR3 runs 14 residues. J was trimmed by 7 bases and V by 6 bases; bases with no gene match: 8. CDR3 coding DNA: TGTGCCAGCAGCCGGGACCGGGGGGTCGGGGAGCTGTTTTTT. It codes for CASSRDRGVGELFF.

The chain employs TRBV5-1 and TRBJ2-1; TRBD2 matches at 7 bases. V lost 4 bases, J lost 0 bases, and 7 bases stayed unmatched. Germline V lookup: CDR1 SGHRS, CDR2 YFSETQ. The CDR3 is 16 amino acids. The CDR3 reads CASSQLAPSSYNEQFF. The CDR3 region has the DNA TGCGCCAGCAGCCAACTAGCGCCCAGCTCCTACAATGAGCAGTTCTTC. Together with reference TRBV5-1 and TRBJ2-1, the CDR3 gives the full variable domain: KAGVTQTPRYLIKTRGQQVTLSCSPISGHRSVSWYQQTPGQGLQFLFEYFSETQRNKGNFPGRFSGRQFSNSRSEMNVSTLELGDSALYLCASSQLAPSSYNEQFFGPGTRLTVL.

The gene calls are TRBV19 and TRBJ1-5; D not resolved. Germline CDR1 LNHDA, CDR2 SQIVND (reference sequence). With 3 bases removed from V and 3 bases from J, the gap between germline ends came to 9 bases. The CDR3 runs to 14 residues. This CDR3 reads CASSIGGINQPQHF. In nucleotides, the CDR3 is TGTGCCAGTAGTATTGGAGGGATCAATCAGCCCCAGCATTTT.

The chain joins TRBV5-5 to TRBJ2-1, with TRBD1 identical over 8 bases. The CDR3 length is 12 residues. Germline CDR1 and CDR2: SGHKS and YYEKEE (reference sequence). The V segment lost 3 bases and the J segment 9 bases; nucleotides outside the gene matches: 2. The chain's CDR3 is CASSWTGTEQFF. CDR3 nucleotides: TGTGCCAGCAGCTGGACAGGGACTGAGCAGTTCTTC. Based on the CDR3 plus reference TRBV5-5 and TRBJ2-1, the full variable domain is DAGVTQSPTHLIKTRGQQVTLRCSPISGHKSVSWYQQVLGQGPQFIFQYYEKEERGRGNFPDRFSARQFPNYSSELNVNALLLGDSALYLCASSWTGTEQFFGPGTRLTVL.

This clonotype was seen only a few times. The chain links TRBV27 to TRBJ2-2; 7 nucleotides align to TRBD1. Trimming removed 4 bases from V and 6 bases from J; junction bases left unmatched: 2. CDR1 and CDR2 (germline): MNHEY, SMNVEV (reference sequence). The CDR3 loop spans 13 amino acids. The DNA of the CDR3 is TGTGCCAGCAGTTATCAGGGGGCCGGGGAGCTGTTTTTT. As protein: CASSYQGAGELFF.

This chain links TRBV5-1 with TRBJ1-6; no reliable D call. Germline V gene data show CDR1 as SGHRS and CDR2 as YFSETQ. The CDR3 contains 16 residues. V lost 0 bases, J lost 0 bases, and 7 bases lay in between. CDR3 nucleotide sequence: TGCGCCAGCAGCTTGGTGGGCAGCTCCTATAATTCACCCCTCCACTTT. It specifies CASSLVGSSYNSPLHF. Using reference TRBV5-1 and TRBJ1-6 for the parts outside the CDR3, the full variable domain is KAGVTQTPRYLIKTRGQQVTLSCSPISGHRSVSWYQQTPGQGLQFLFEYFSETQRNKGNFPGRFSGRQFSNSRSEMNVSTLELGDSALYLCASSLVGSSYNSPLHFGNGTRLTVT.

The CDR3 nucleotides are TGTGCCAGCAGCTATAAGGGCCATGAGCAGTTCTTC. This translates into CASSYKGHEQFF. This rearrangement joins TRBV7-9 to TRBJ2-1; no reliable D call. Germline V gene lookup returns CDR1 SEHNR and CDR2 FQNEAQ (reference sequence). The CDR3 length is 12 residues. V was clipped by 4 bases and J by 8 bases, with 9 bases between them.

This clonotype has more than one count but fewer than ten. This chain links TRBV6-2 or TRBV6-3 with TRBJ2-1; D is ambiguous. The V gene's germline CDR1 is MNHEY and CDR2 SVGEGT. Trimming left V 5 bases short and J 2 bases short, with 13 bases between. The length of the CDR3 is 15 residues. The CDR3 DNA reads as TGTGCCAGCAGTCCATCCCGGACCCCCTACAATGAGCAGTTCTTC. Residues: CASSPSRTPYNEQFF.

This clonotype was detected only a few times. This chain joins TRBV12-3 or TRBV12-4 and TRBJ1-2, with a tentative D call TRBD1 (6 bases). The CDR3 has 13 residues. Deletions cut 3 bases from V and 7 bases from J, with 12 bases between. The CDR3 coding sequence is TGTGCCAGCAGTTTCGGGCAGGGGTTTGGCTACACCTTC. This sequence encodes CASSFGQGFGYTF.

This clonotype has ten or more counts. This chain uses TRBV29-1 with TRBJ1-1; no reliable D call. The CDR3 has 11 amino acids. V lost 4 bases and J 6 bases, leaving 9 bases between the germline ends. CDR1 and CDR2 (germline): SQVTM, ANQGSEA. The CDR3 DNA sequence: TGCAGCGTTGTAGTTGGACCTGAAGCTTTCTTT. It specifies CSVVVGPEAFF. Looking up the rest from reference TRBV29-1 and TRBJ1-1 gives the full variable domain: SAVISQKPSRDICQRGTSLTIQCQVDSQVTMMFWYRQQPGQSLTLIATANQGSEATYESGFVIDKFPISRPNLTFSTLTVSNMSPEDSSIYLCSVVVGPEAFFGQGTRLTVV.

In its sample, this clonotype was seen a few times. The chain uses TRBV15 and TRBJ1-1, with D unresolved. The V gene lost 3 bases and the J gene lost 7 bases, with 12 bases spanning the gap. Germline V gene data show CDR1 as LNHNV and CDR2 as YYDKDF (reference sequence). This CDR3 is 13 amino acids long. CDR3 residues: CATSSPPNDEAFF. The CDR3 DNA is TGTGCCACCAGCAGTCCCCCGAATGATGAAGCTTTCTTT.